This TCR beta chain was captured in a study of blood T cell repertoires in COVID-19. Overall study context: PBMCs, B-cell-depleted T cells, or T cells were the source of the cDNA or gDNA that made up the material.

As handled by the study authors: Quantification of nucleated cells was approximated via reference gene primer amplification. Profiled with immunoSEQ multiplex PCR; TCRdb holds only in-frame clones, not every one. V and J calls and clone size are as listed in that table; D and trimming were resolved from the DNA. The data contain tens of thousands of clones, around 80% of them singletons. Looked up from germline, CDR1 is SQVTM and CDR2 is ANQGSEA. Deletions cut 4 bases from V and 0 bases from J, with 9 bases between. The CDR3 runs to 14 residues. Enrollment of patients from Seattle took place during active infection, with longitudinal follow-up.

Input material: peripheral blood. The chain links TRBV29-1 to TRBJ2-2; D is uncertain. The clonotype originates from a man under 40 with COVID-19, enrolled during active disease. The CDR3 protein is CSVVQQSNTGELFF. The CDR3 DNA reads TGCAGCGTTGTTCAACAGTCGAACACCGGGGAGCTGTTTTTT.